This T cell receptor (beta chain) was identified in a study of T-cell reconstitution after alpha-beta-depleted transplantation in children. Study observations and caveats: Reportedly, alpha-beta T cells present about two months post-transplant originated from several hundred expanded clones of graft origin.

The junction had 4 bases not matched to a gene; V was cut back by 1 base and J by 3 bases. The CDR3 spans 15 residues. The V gene's germline CDR1 is LNHNV and CDR2 YYDKDF (reference sequence). TCRbeta library construction was performed incorporating unique molecular identifiers. Each CDR3 protein is one row after TCRdb ran MiXCR on the PCR reads. The sample lists about 98,000 distinct CDR3 sequences; about 5.6% were seen once. This clonotype was observed at least ten times. Its antigen remains unidentified. The TCR originated in a female patient aged 2-15 years who had a stem cell transplant for Fanconi anemia, so the T cells may come from the graft donor. This rearrangement joins TRBV15 to TRBJ2-7, with 9 bases lining up with TRBD1. Sequenced here: PBMCs, mostly from graft donor cells, sampled 60 days after TCRalphabeta/CD19-depleted stem cell transplant. The CDR3: CATSRVTGGRYEQYF. The DNA of the CDR3 is TGTGCCACCAGCAGAGTCACAGGGGGCCGCTACGAGCAGTACTTC.